Sequencing of this TCR beta chain was carried out in a study of glioma-infiltrating T cells after dendritic cell vaccination. The germline CDR1 and CDR2 sequences are LNHDA and SQIVND (reference sequence). The CDR3 is 13 residues long. V was shortened by 1 base and J by 7 bases, with 7 bases between the two germline ends. Input was approximately 2 ug genomic DNA, or all available if less. Assay: immunoSEQ multiplex PCR; the TCRdb copy retains only in-frame clones and omits some. The repertoire holds more than 3,000 clones, with about three quarters as singletons. The material was tumor tissue, obtained before dendritic cell vaccination. This clonotype was sampled from a human donor with glioblastoma. The chain uses TRBV19 and TRBJ1-4; D gene uncertain. The CDR3 sequence is CASSIVAGEKLFF. The DNA for the CDR3 is TGTGCCAGTAGTATAGTGGCAGGTGAAAAACTGTTTTTT.